These 17 T cell receptor beta chains were sequenced from one sample in a study of T cells in Graves' hyperthyroidism and ophthalmopathy. It was RNA transcripts that yielded the amplified TCR beta CDR3 regions. First-round RT-PCR targeting the TCR CDR3 was performed with the HTBI primer set. TCRdb recomputed calls from the multiplex PCR reads with MiXCR, one row per CDR3 protein. The sample contains about 600,000 distinct CDR3 sequences, approximately 15% of which appear only once. Specimen: blood. The receptors here all came from a woman in her fifties or sixties with Graves' ophthalmopathy.

This clonotype was seen ten or more times. The CDR3 here is CASSFSTGGNQPQHF. The CDR3 nucleotides are TGTGCCAGCAGTTTTAGCACAGGAGGCAATCAGCCCCAGCATTTT. The chain employs TRBV12-3 or TRBV12-4 and TRBJ1-5; TRBD1 might be the D (5 bases). This CDR3 has 15 residues. V was pared by 3 bases and J by 2 bases, with 11 bases between.

In its sample, this clonotype was seen many times. This chain uses TRBV2 with TRBJ2-1, with D hard to call. V was cut by 7 bases and J by 10 bases, with 14 bases left in between. The CDR3 totals 12 residues. CDR1 and CDR2 (germline): SNHLY, FYNNEI. In DNA, the CDR3 is TGTGCCAGCACGGGTTCAAGTCGGGAGCAGTTCTTC. This sequence encodes CASTGSSREQFF.

There are many counts of this clonotype. The chain combines TRBV7-2 with TRBJ2-5; a possible D gene is TRBD2 (5 bases). CDR1 is SGHTA, CDR2 FQGNSA, per germline. Trimming shortened V by 3 bases and J by 5 bases, and 7 bases separated the two germline ends. CDR3 length equals 12 residues. DNA of the CDR3: TGTGCCAGCAGCTTTGGACTGGAGACCCAGTACTTC. It encodes CASSFGLETQYF.

There are many counts of this clonotype. The chain employs TRBV29-1 and TRBJ1-2; no definite D call. This CDR3 has 14 residues. Deletions cut 4 bases from V and 4 bases from J, with 16 bases between. From germline, CDR1 is SQVTM and CDR2 ANQGSEA. CDR3 sequence (DNA): TGCAGCGTTGTTACGGCAGGCTCTACCTATGGCTACACCTTC. Its translation is CSVVTAGSTYGYTF.

The table lists this clonotype with many counts. V usage is TRBV29-1 and J usage is TRBJ1-1; 12 bases line up with TRBD1. Germline V gene data show CDR1 as SQVTM and CDR2 as ANQGSEA. V gave up 6 bases and J gave up 5 bases; unmatched junction bases: 10. The CDR3 length is 15 residues. The CDR3 coding sequence is TGCAGCGTCTCCGGGACAGGGGGCGCCGAGACTGAAGCTTTCTTT. This sequence encodes CSVSGTGGAETEAFF.

The table lists this clonotype with many counts. The chain is built from TRBV24-1 and TRBJ1-2, with 8 bases that match TRBD1. J lost 4 bases, V lost 2 bases, and 14 bases had no gene match. Germline V gene data show CDR1 as KGHDR and CDR2 as SFDVKD. The CDR3 is made up of 18 amino acids. DNA for the CDR3: TGTGCCACCAGTGATTCGGGGTCAGGGGGCCGTAAAACCTATGGCTACACCTTC. Encoded protein: CATSDSGSGGRKTYGYTF.

V and J are TRBV19 and TRBJ2-7; the D gene is possibly TRBD1 (5 bases). Trimming stripped 1 base from V and 4 bases from J, with 14 bases between. This CDR3 comprises 15 residues. CDR1 is LNHDA and CDR2 is SQIVND in the germline V gene (reference sequence). CDR3 nucleotides: TGTGCCAGTAGTATAGTTCCAGGGCCGACATACGAGCAGTACTTC. Encoded protein: CASSIVPGPTYEQYF.

The chain uses TRBV27 and TRBJ1-4; possibly TRBD1 for D (6 bases). This CDR3 is 14 amino acids long. V dropped 5 bases and J dropped 9 bases, with 16 bases sitting between them. CDR1 is MNHEY, CDR2 SMNVEV, per germline (reference sequence). The CDR3: CASSMYGGSQKLFF. The CDR3 DNA follows: TGTGCCAGCAGTATGTACGGGGGCAGTCAAAAACTGTTTTTT.

The chain has TRBV19 and TRBJ2-3; D is unresolved. This CDR3 region has 13 residues. Trimming removed 1 base from V and 3 bases from J, with 5 bases in between. Germline CDR1 is LNHDA and CDR2 is SQIVND (reference sequence). CDR3 amino acids: CASSIVLTDTQYF. CDR3 DNA sequence: TGTGCCAGTAGTATAGTTCTTACAGATACGCAGTATTTT.

Worth noting for this clonotype: This may come from a read error, since a much larger clone is one base off. The chain has TRBV6-2 or TRBV6-3 and TRBJ2-2; the D gene is possibly TRBD2 (5 bases). CDR1 and CDR2 from the germline V gene are MNHEY and SVGEGT. The CDR3 totals 14 residues. The CDR3 here is CASNGQANTGELSF. DNA for the CDR3: TGTGCCAGCAATGGGCAAGCGAACACCGGGGAGCTGTCTTTT.

This clonotype was counted a few times. The rearrangement joins TRBV7-2 to TRBJ1-6; 7 bases fit TRBD1. V lost 4 bases, J lost 5 bases, and 20 bases stayed unmatched. This CDR3 has 20 amino acids. CDR1 and CDR2 from the germline V gene are SGHTA and FQGNSA. CDR3 protein: CTSSYLNPQNRDRDNSPLHF. The CDR3 nucleotides are TGTACCAGCAGCTATTTGAACCCGCAAAACCGGGACAGAGATAATTCACCCCTCCACTTT.

The rearrangement uses TRBV19 and TRBJ2-7, with TRBD1 matching 8 bases. The CDR3 covers 14 residues. With V trimmed by 3 bases and J by 3 bases, 4 bases remained unmatched. Germline V gives CDR1 LNHDA, CDR2 SQIVND (reference sequence). The CDR3 spells CASSIGTGFYEQYF. CDR3 bases: TGTGCCAGTAGTATCGGGACAGGTTTCTACGAGCAGTACTTC.

This clonotype was observed many times. This chain uses TRBV7-9 with TRBJ2-1, with D uncertain. Germline assignment: CDR1 SEHNR and CDR2 FQNEAQ (reference sequence). This CDR3 region has 17 residues. Trimming stripped 2 bases from V and 1 base from J, with 15 bases between. For the CDR3, the DNA is TGTGCCAGCAGCTTATCCCCCGGCGGAACATCCTACAATGAGCAGTTCTTC. Translated: CASSLSPGGTSYNEQFF.

The chain employs TRBV27 and TRBJ1-6; 8 bases are shared with TRBD1. The junction had 5 bases not matched to a gene; V was cut back by 4 bases and J by 0 bases. Per the germline V gene, CDR1 is MNHEY and CDR2 is SMNVEV (reference sequence). The CDR3 is 17 amino acids. As DNA, the CDR3 is TGTGCCAGCAGTTACCGGACAGGGAGCTCCTATAATTCACCCCTCCACTTT. Translation: CASSYRTGSSYNSPLHF.

This clonotype was observed a handful of times. This chain joins TRBV10-3 and TRBJ1-1, with 7 positions matching TRBD1. Germline assignment: CDR1 ENHRY and CDR2 SYGVKD. Trimming took 7 bases from V and 2 from J; bases not matched to a gene: 7. The CDR3 extends over 14 amino acids. This CDR3 reads CAIKAGQRNTEAFF. The DNA for the CDR3 is TGTGCCATCAAGGCGGGACAGCGCAACACTGAAGCTTTCTTT.

The chain links TRBV14 to TRBJ2-6; unclear D gene. The CDR3 runs to 16 residues. With 4 bases removed from V and 0 bases from J, the gap between germline ends came to 10 bases. Germline CDR1 is SGHDN and CDR2 is FVKESK. CDR3 nucleotides: TGTGCCAGCAGCCCAGAGACCTCCTCTGGGGCCAACGTCCTGACTTTC. This translates into CASSPETSSGANVLTF.

This clonotype was recorded at least ten times. The chain uses TRBV30 and TRBJ1-3; D is perhaps TRBD1 (6 bases). This CDR3 is built from 14 residues. In germline, CDR1 is GTSNPN, CDR2 SVGIG (reference sequence). V was clipped by 3 bases and J by 4 bases, with 13 bases between them. As DNA, the CDR3 is TGTGCCTGGAGGGAACAGGGATCCGGAAACACCATATATTTT. It codes for CAWREQGSGNTIYF.